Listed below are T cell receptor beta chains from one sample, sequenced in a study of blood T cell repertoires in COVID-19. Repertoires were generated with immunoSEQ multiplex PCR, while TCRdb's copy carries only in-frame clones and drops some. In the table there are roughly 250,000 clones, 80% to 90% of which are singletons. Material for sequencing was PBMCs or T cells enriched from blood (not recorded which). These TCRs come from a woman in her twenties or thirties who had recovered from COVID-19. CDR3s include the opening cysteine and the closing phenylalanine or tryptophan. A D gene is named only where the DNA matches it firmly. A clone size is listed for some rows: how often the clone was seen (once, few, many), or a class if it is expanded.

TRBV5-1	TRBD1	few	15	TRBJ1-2	CASSLEGQDSYGYTF
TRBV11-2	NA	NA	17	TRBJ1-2	CASSLAGGGTPGESYTF
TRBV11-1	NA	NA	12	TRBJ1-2	CASSFWGNGYTF
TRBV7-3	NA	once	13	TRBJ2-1	CASSPSLRGEQFF
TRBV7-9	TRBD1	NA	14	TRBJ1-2	CASSLATGEDGYTF
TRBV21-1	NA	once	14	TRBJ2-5	CASILRTGQETQYF
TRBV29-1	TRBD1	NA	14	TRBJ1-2	CSVEGTGMYYGYTF
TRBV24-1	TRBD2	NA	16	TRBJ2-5	CATSDFQRGTQETQYF
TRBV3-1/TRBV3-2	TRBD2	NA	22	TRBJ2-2	CASSQGGRGPYQRGGDTGELFF
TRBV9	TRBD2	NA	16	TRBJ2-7	CASSVGGLAGGSEQYF
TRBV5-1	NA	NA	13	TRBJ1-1	CASSLGGKTEAFF
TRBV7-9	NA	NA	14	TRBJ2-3	CASSLAPVTDTQYF
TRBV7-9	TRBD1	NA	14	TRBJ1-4	CASSLAAGGEKLFF
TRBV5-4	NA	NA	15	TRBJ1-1	CASSLSSAGNTEAFF
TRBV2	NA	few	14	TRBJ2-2	CASSLTANTGELFF
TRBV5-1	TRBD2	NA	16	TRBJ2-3	CASGLAGVSEADTQYF
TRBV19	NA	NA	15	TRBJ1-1	CASTRTVGVNTEAFF
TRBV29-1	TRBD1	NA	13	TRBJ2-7	CSVIRDSSYEQYF
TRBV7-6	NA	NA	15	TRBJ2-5	CASREQANRGETQYF